Listed below are T cell receptor beta chains from one sample, sequenced in a study of human T cells and chemical hapten exposure. TCRdb redid the calling of the RACE reads with MiXCR, one entry per CDR3 protein. The profile shows about 380,000 distinct CDR3 sequences, 4.5% to 6% of them singletons. Specimen: whole blood, collected in connection with sensitization to the hapten diphenylcyclopropenone (DPC). The receptors were gathered from a woman in her 50s with alopecia areata. Some clones in this sample may be carry-over from other donors' samples. Each CDR3 is given with its conserved first and last residue. Part of the rows lack a size; the others show once, few, many or a class for expanded clones.

V gene: TRBV19; clone size: NA; J gene: TRBJ2-1; CDR3 protein: CASSTSVNSYNEQFF
V gene: TRBV4-3; clone size: many; J gene: TRBJ2-1; CDR3 protein: CASSPNPTGTAYNEQFF
V gene: TRBV20-1; clone size: few; J gene: TRBJ1-1; CDR3 protein: CSARRGRYGTEAFF
V gene: TRBV5-1; clone size: many; J gene: TRBJ2-5; CDR3 protein: CASSLEAGSVKTQYF
V gene: TRBV20-1; clone size: many; J gene: TRBJ2-3; CDR3 protein: CSAREAGGRDTQYF
V gene: TRBV6-5; clone size: many; J gene: TRBJ2-3; CDR3 protein: CASSYSSVFEGTQYF
V gene: TRBV30; clone size: few; J gene: TRBJ2-7; CDR3 protein: CAWSFAGLAGAYEQYF
V gene: TRBV27; clone size: many; J gene: TRBJ1-4; CDR3 protein: CASSRTGEKLFF
V gene: TRBV2; clone size: few; J gene: TRBJ2-3; CDR3 protein: CASRPGLAGWTDTQYF
V gene: TRBV7-2; clone size: NA; J gene: TRBJ2-1; CDR3 protein: CASSLIGGAYNEQFF
V gene: TRBV12-3/TRBV12-4; clone size: few; J gene: TRBJ1-2; CDR3 protein: CASSQGANGYTF
V gene: TRBV24-1; clone size: few; J gene: TRBJ2-2; CDR3 protein: CATGPTGAGGELFF
V gene: TRBV20-1; clone size: many; J gene: TRBJ1-5; CDR3 protein: CSAIAGSNQPQHF
V gene: TRBV18; clone size: many; J gene: TRBJ2-3; CDR3 protein: CASSLWTSGATDTQYF
V gene: TRBV6-5; clone size: few; J gene: TRBJ1-2; CDR3 protein: CASSYPGQGIPYGYTF
V gene: TRBV5-6; clone size: few; J gene: TRBJ2-7; CDR3 protein: CASSFRDRMTYEQYF
V gene: TRBV28; clone size: many; J gene: TRBJ1-6; CDR3 protein: CASRVLNGDSPLHF
V gene: TRBV7-8; clone size: many; J gene: TRBJ2-3; CDR3 protein: CASSLRTTHTQYF
V gene: TRBV7-6; clone size: many; J gene: TRBJ2-1; CDR3 protein: CASSKGGTLLYNEQFF
V gene: TRBV29-1; clone size: many; J gene: TRBJ2-1; CDR3 protein: CSVALAGGYNEQFF
V gene: TRBV2; clone size: few; J gene: TRBJ1-1; CDR3 protein: CASETGGAEAFF
V gene: TRBV10-1; clone size: NA; J gene: TRBJ2-5; CDR3 protein: CASSESGAGSQQETQYF
V gene: TRBV29-1; clone size: few; J gene: TRBJ2-5; CDR3 protein: CSVEIGRKETQYF
V gene: TRBV24-1; clone size: many; J gene: TRBJ1-2; CDR3 protein: CATIEEPYGYTF
V gene: TRBV29-1; clone size: many; J gene: TRBJ1-1; CDR3 protein: CSGQTGRDHTEAFF
V gene: TRBV7-6; clone size: few; J gene: TRBJ1-1; CDR3 protein: CASSLDNTEAFF
V gene: TRBV20-1; clone size: few; J gene: TRBJ1-4; CDR3 protein: CSAPELGEANEKLFF
V gene: TRBV6-2/TRBV6-3; clone size: many; J gene: TRBJ1-1; CDR3 protein: CASSFIRTGGTEAFF
V gene: TRBV12-3/TRBV12-4; clone size: NA; J gene: TRBJ2-3; CDR3 protein: CASSPGRGITDTQYF
V gene: TRBV12-3/TRBV12-4; clone size: many; J gene: TRBJ1-1; CDR3 protein: CASSLHENTEAFF
V gene: TRBV20-1; clone size: many; J gene: TRBJ2-3; CDR3 protein: CSASALTSGGAGADTQYF
V gene: TRBV7-2; clone size: many; J gene: TRBJ1-2; CDR3 protein: CASSLHRDRGPYYGYTF
V gene: TRBV10-3; clone size: few; J gene: TRBJ2-3; CDR3 protein: CAISESGEDTQYF
V gene: TRBV12-3/TRBV12-4; clone size: NA; J gene: TRBJ1-2; CDR3 protein: CASSLDLGGYTF
V gene: TRBV29-1; clone size: many; J gene: TRBJ1-1; CDR3 protein: CSAIPLNTEAFF
V gene: TRBV5-1; clone size: few; J gene: TRBJ1-1; CDR3 protein: CASSLVVDRISEAFF
V gene: TRBV13; clone size: NA; J gene: TRBJ1-2; CDR3 protein: CASSFASQGPSVYGYTF
V gene: TRBV5-1; clone size: few; J gene: TRBJ2-3; CDR3 protein: CASTPQGRDTQYF
V gene: TRBV18; clone size: few; J gene: TRBJ1-5; CDR3 protein: CASSPGSRALGQPQHF
V gene: TRBV5-1; clone size: NA; J gene: TRBJ1-2; CDR3 protein: CASSQQGSNYGYTF
V gene: TRBV20-1; clone size: few; J gene: TRBJ1-4; CDR3 protein: CSARRGSNSNEKLFF
V gene: TRBV16; clone size: many; J gene: TRBJ1-1; CDR3 protein: CASSQWAGNTEAFF
V gene: TRBV12-3/TRBV12-4; clone size: NA; J gene: TRBJ1-5; CDR3 protein: CASSFARRGATDQPQHF
V gene: TRBV29-1; clone size: many; J gene: TRBJ2-2; CDR3 protein: CSVLRGLNTGELFF
V gene: TRBV5-1; clone size: many; J gene: TRBJ2-3; CDR3 protein: CASSLGTPTDTQYF
V gene: TRBV24-1; clone size: many; J gene: TRBJ1-5; CDR3 protein: CATSDLYRVYQPQHF
V gene: TRBV11-2; clone size: few; J gene: TRBJ2-7; CDR3 protein: CASSSGSGHYEQYF